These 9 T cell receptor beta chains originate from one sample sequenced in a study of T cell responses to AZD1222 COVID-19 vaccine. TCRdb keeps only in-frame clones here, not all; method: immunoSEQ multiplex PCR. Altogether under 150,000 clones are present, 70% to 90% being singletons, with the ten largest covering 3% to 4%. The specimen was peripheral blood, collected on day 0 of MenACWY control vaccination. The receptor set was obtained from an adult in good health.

The CDR3 reads CASSQDPPRRGEKLFF. DNA for the CDR3: TGTGCCAGCAGCCAAGATCCCCCCCGCCGCGGTGAAAAACTGTTTTTT. The chain uses TRBV3-1 (or the pseudogene TRBV3-2) and TRBJ1-4; no reliable D call. The CDR3 spans 16 residues. From germline, CDR1 is LGHDT and CDR2 YNNKEL (reference sequence). V dropped 0 bases and J dropped 7 bases, with 15 bases sitting between them.

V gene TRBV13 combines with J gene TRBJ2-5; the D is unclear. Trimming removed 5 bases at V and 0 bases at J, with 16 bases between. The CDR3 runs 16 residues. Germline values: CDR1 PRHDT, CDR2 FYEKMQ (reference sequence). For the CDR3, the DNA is TGTGCCAGCAGCCCCCCTTGGACGGAAAACCAAGAGACCCAGTACTTC. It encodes CASSPPWTENQETQYF.

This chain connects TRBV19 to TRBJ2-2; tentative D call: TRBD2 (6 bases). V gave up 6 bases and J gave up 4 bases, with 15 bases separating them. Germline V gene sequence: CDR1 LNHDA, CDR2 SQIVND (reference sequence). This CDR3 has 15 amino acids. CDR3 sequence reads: CASRRPGGITGELFF. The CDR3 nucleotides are TGTGCCAGTAGACGCCCTGGGGGGATCACCGGGGAGCTGTTTTTT.

CDR3 amino acids: CASSTRGDPYNEQFF. Here the CDR3 DNA reads TGCGCCAGCAGTACCAGGGGGGACCCATACAATGAGCAGTTCTTC. The rearrangement uses TRBV10-2 and TRBJ2-1; TRBD1 might be the D (7 bases). CDR1 is WSHSY and CDR2 is SAAADI in the germline V gene. The germline V and J ends were trimmed by 5 bases and 4 bases, with 15 bases remaining between them. This CDR3 spans 15 amino acids.

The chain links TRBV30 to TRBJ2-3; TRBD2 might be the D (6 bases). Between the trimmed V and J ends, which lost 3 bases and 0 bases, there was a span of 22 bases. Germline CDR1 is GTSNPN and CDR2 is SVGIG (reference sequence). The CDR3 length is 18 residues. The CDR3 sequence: CAWRPPLGTPLSTDTQYF. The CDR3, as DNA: TGTGCCTGGAGACCACCCCTCGGGACTCCGCTAAGCACAGATACGCAGTATTTT.

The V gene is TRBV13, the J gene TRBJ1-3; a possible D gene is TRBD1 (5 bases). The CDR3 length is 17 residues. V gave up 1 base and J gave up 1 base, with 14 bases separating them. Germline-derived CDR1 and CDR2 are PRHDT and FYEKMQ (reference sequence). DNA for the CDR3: TGTGCCAGCAGCTTAGTCTCGGTAGGGGTTTCTGGAAACACCATATATTTT. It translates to CASSLVSVGVSGNTIYF.

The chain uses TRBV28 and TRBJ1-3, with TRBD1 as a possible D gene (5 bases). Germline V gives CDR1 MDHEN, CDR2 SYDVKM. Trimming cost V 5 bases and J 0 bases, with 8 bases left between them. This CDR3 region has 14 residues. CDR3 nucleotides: TGTGCCAGCAGTAACCAGGGCTCTGGAAACACCATATATTTT. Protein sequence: CASSNQGSGNTIYF.

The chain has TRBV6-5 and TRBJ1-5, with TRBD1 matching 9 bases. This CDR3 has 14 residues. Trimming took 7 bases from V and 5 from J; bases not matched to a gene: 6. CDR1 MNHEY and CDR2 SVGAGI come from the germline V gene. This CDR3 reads CASKPGQGHQPQHF. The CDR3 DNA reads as TGTGCCAGCAAGCCGGGACAGGGTCATCAGCCCCAGCATTTT.

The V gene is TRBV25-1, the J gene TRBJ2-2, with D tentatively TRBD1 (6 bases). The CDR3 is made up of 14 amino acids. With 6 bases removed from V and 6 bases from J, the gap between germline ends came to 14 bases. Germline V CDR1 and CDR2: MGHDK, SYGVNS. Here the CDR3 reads CASRVSGHAGELFF. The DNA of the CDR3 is TGTGCCAGCAGGGTATCGGGACACGCCGGGGAGCTGTTTTTT.